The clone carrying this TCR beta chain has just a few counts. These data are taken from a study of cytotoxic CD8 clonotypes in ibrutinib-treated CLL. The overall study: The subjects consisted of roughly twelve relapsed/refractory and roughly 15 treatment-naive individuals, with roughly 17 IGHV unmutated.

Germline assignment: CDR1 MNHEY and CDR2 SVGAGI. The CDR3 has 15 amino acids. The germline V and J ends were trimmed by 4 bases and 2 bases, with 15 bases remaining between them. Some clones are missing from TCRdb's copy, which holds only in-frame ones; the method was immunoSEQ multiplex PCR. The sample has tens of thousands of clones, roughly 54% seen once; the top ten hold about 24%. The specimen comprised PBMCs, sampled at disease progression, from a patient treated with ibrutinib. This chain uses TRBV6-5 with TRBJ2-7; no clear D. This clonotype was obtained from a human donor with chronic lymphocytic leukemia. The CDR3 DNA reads TGTGCCAGCAGTTCCCATCGTTGGGGTCCCTACGAGCAGTACTTC. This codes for CASSSHRWGPYEQYF.